One sample yielded the 28 T cell receptor beta chains listed below, sequenced in a study of T cell repertoires in cytomegalovirus infection (dated by TCRdb to the late 2010s). What the treatment or condition label conveys for this sample: in vitro stimulation with specific CMV peptide epitopes to enrich CMV-specific T cells. TCRdb lists the instrument as Illumina HiSeq 1500. The raw public reads went through TCRdb reprocessing: fastp at Q25, MiXCR clone calling, in-frame beta chains kept. Rows merge per CDR3 protein into single entries with the most common DNA and genes. This sample has 90,000 to 120,000 distinct CDR3 sequences in its table, and around 45% of those were observed once. Of the sample, roughly 70% is held by the ten largest clones. No antigen has been assigned to these receptors. This sample comprised CD8+ T cells from cultured PBMCs, obtained from culture after CMV antigen stimulation. These receptors all stem from a human donor in good health (CMV status not recorded). Some clones in this sample may be carry-over from other donors' samples.

This clonotype was counted a few times. Here the CDR3 DNA reads TGTGCCAATGGACAGGGGGCGGGGAATGAGCAGTTCTTC. It encodes CANGQGAGNEQFF. The genes are TRBV6-6 and TRBJ2-1; 11 positions agree with TRBD1. Germline V gene data show CDR1 as MNHNY and CDR2 as SVGAGI (reference sequence). This CDR3 has 13 amino acids. The V gene end was trimmed by 10 bases and the J gene end by 7 bases; junction bases not matched to a gene: 6.

On this clonotype itself: Compared with germline, one end of the junction differs, possibly owing to a read error. The V call is TRBV20-1, the J call TRBJ1-5, with a weak D call TRBD1 (6 bases). Germline V gene sequence: CDR1 DFQATT, CDR2 SNEGSKA (reference sequence). The CDR3 loop spans 16 amino acids. CDR3 DNA sequence: TGCAGTACTAGAGTAATAGGGGGTTATAGCAATCAGCCCCAGCATTTT. Protein product: CSTRVIGGYSNQPQHF.

The J gene is TRBJ2-7, the V gene TRBV27; D unclear. With 5 bases removed from V and 1 base from J, the gap between germline ends came to 12 bases. This CDR3 contains 14 residues. Germline CDR1 MNHEY, CDR2 SMNVEV (reference sequence). The CDR3 is CASSPGLLSYEQYF. The CDR3 DNA reads TGTGCCAGCAGTCCGGGCCTTCTTTCCTACGAGCAGTACTTC.

This clonotype was recorded a few times. The chain recombines TRBV5-6 with TRBJ2-7, with D perhaps TRBD1 (5 bases). Trimming removed 4 bases from V and 2 bases from J, with 22 bases in between. The germline V gene has CDR1 SGHDT and CDR2 YYEEEE. The length of the CDR3 is 17 residues. The CDR3 sequence: CASSAILLGASTYEQYF. The CDR3 nucleotides read TGTGCCAGCAGCGCCATCCTTCTAGGGGCATCCACCTACGAGCAGTACTTC.

The chain links TRBV6-2 or TRBV6-3 to TRBJ1-3; 8 bases fit TRBD1. This CDR3 spans 16 amino acids. Germline V gene data show CDR1 as MNHEY and CDR2 as SVGEGT. V lost 6 bases and J lost 0; bases outside the gene matches: 7. The CDR3, as DNA: TGTGCCAGCAGAAGGGACAGGACTATCTCTGGAAACACCATATATTTT. This codes for CASRRDRTISGNTIYF.

This chain joins TRBV9 and TRBJ2-7; D call uncertain. The CDR3 totals 15 residues. The germline gives CDR1 SGDLS, CDR2 YYNGEE. Between the trimmed V and J ends, which lost 3 bases and 5 bases, there was a span of 18 bases. In DNA, the CDR3 is TGTGCCAGCAGCGCGTCCGGGTCTTTCCAAGACGAGCAGTACTTC. This encodes CASSASGSFQDEQYF.

V gene TRBV7-6 combines with J gene TRBJ2-7; 8 nucleotides match TRBD1. Germline CDR1 reads SGHVS; CDR2 reads FNYEAQ. CDR3 length equals 15 residues. V shed 1 base, J shed 3 bases, and the junction held 5 bases outside the gene matches. The CDR3 loop is CASSLEQGAIYEQYF. Here the CDR3 DNA reads TGTGCCAGCAGCTTAGAGCAGGGGGCCATCTACGAGCAGTACTTC.

The chain combines TRBV2 with TRBJ2-7, with 8 nucleotides matching TRBD1. V shed 2 bases and J 3 bases; nucleotides not matched to a gene: 6. The CDR3 spans 15 residues. Looked up from germline, CDR1 is SNHLY and CDR2 is FYNNEI. CDR3 in DNA: TGTGCCAGCAGTGAAAGACGACAGGGGTACTACGAGCAGTACTTC. This translates into CASSERRQGYYEQYF.

This clonotype was seen a handful of times. The CDR3 coding sequence is TGTGCCAGCAGCTCCGGACAGGGGGCTTATGGCTACACCTTC. Residues: CASSSGQGAYGYTF. The chain has TRBV12-3 or TRBV12-4 and TRBJ1-2; TRBD1 matches at 11 bases. The CDR3 extends over 14 amino acids. Trimming at V came to 6 bases and at J to 5 bases, leaving 5 bases not matched to a gene.

V gene TRBV7-6 combines with J gene TRBJ2-3, with D unresolved. Germline V gives CDR1 SGHVS, CDR2 FNYEAQ. The CDR3 extends over 11 amino acids. Between the trimmed V and J ends, which lost 10 bases and 2 bases, there was a span of 7 bases. The chain's CDR3 is CAIRPTDTQYF. The CDR3 nucleotides read TGTGCCATAAGACCCACAGATACGCAGTATTTT.

This clonotype was recorded at least ten times. This chain links TRBV27 with TRBJ1-1; D is ambiguous. V gave up 3 bases and J gave up 1 base, with 12 bases separating them. Per germline, CDR1 MNHEY and CDR2 SMNVEV (reference sequence). This CDR3 comprises 15 residues. The CDR3 nucleotides read TGTGCCAGCAGTTTCGGGAATTTTGAGAACACTGAAGCTTTCTTT. It translates to CASSFGNFENTEAFF.

This clonotype was seen more than once but under ten times. Written as DNA, the CDR3 is TGTGCCAGCAGCTTAGAAGTCAGACCTCCCTACAATGAGCAGTTCTTC. This codes for CASSLEVRPPYNEQFF. The V call is TRBV11-3, the J call TRBJ2-1; no clear D gene. Germline V gene data show CDR1 as SGHNT and CDR2 as YENEEA. This CDR3 region has 16 residues. Deletions cut 0 bases from V and 2 bases from J, with 11 bases between.

The chain joins TRBV6-6 to TRBJ2-3; 10 nucleotides agree with TRBD1. Per the germline V gene, CDR1 is MNHNY and CDR2 is SVGAGI (reference sequence). The CDR3 runs to 16 residues. With V trimmed by 5 bases and J by 6 bases, 11 bases remained unmatched. The CDR3 here is CASSPLVPGQGDTQYF. The CDR3 DNA sequence: TGTGCCAGCAGTCCTCTCGTCCCGGGACAGGGGGATACGCAGTATTTT.

In regard to this clonotype: A clone one base away is much larger, so this may be a read error. The chain couples TRBV7-9 to TRBJ1-3; 7 bases line up with TRBD1. Germline-derived CDR1 and CDR2 are SEHNR and FQNEAQ (reference sequence). The CDR3 is made up of 14 amino acids. The CDR3 protein is CACSLLTGGNTIYF. Here the CDR3 DNA reads TGTGCCTGCAGCCTCCTGACAGGGGGAAACACCATATATTTT.

There are many counts of this clonotype. The J gene is TRBJ2-1, the V gene TRBV12-3 or TRBV12-4, with D possibly TRBD1 on 6 matching bases. This CDR3 has 12 residues. V dropped 7 bases and J dropped 7 bases, with 11 bases sitting between them. The CDR3 region is CASNNRVNEQFF. In DNA form, the CDR3 reads TGTGCCAGCAACAACAGGGTGAATGAGCAGTTCTTC.

CDR3 sequence: CASSQDRGPQPTEAFF. Here the CDR3 DNA reads TGCGCCAGCAGCCAGGATCGCGGGCCACAACCCACTGAAGCTTTCTTT. The gene calls are TRBV4-1 and TRBJ1-1; no definite D call. The CDR3 has 16 residues. The V gene lost 3 bases and the J gene lost 4 bases, with 18 bases spanning the gap. Germline-derived CDR1 and CDR2 are MGHRA and YSYEKL.

This chain uses TRBV11-3 with TRBJ1-1, with TRBD1 identical over 7 bases. The junction had 6 bases not matched to a gene; V was cut back by 4 bases and J by 4 bases. CDR1 SGHNT and CDR2 YENEEA come from the germline V gene. The CDR3 consists of 14 residues. CDR3 coding DNA: TGTGCCAGCAGCTCGGGACAGACGGGCACTGAAGCTTTCTTT. It yields the protein CASSSGQTGTEAFF.

This clonotype was seen repeatedly, ten times or more. The V gene is TRBV12-3 or TRBV12-4, the J gene TRBJ2-5; 9 bases are shared with TRBD2. CDR3 size: 15 residues. The ends lost 3 bases at V and 3 bases at J; junction bases unmatched: 5. The CDR3 region has the DNA TGTGCCAGCAGTTTCAGGCGGGGGGGCGAAGAGACCCAGTACTTC. Its translation: CASSFRRGGEETQYF.

V is TRBV7-9 and J is TRBJ1-2, with unresolved D. The V end was cut by 2 bases, the J end by 0 bases, with 7 bases between. CDR1 is SEHNR, CDR2 FQNEAQ, per germline (reference sequence). The CDR3 is 14 amino acids. CDR3 sequence: CASSLSAANYGYTF. In DNA form, the CDR3 reads TGTGCCAGCAGCTTATCGGCGGCTAACTATGGCTACACCTTC.

Only a few counts were recorded for this clonotype. CDR3: CAISEPSRGNSSNQPQHF. The CDR3 nucleotides read TGTGCCATCAGTGAGCCATCCAGGGGGAACTCCTCCAATCAGCCCCAGCATTTT. V and J are TRBV10-3 and TRBJ1-5; 7 bases match TRBD1. The CDR3 totals 18 residues. The V and J ends lost 2 bases and 3 bases, in that order; junction bases with no gene match: 13. The germline CDR1 and CDR2 sequences are ENHRY and SYGVKD.

This clonotype showed up just a few times. V usage is TRBV19 and J usage is TRBJ2-5, with 11 bases lining up with TRBD2. V shed 5 bases, J shed 2 bases, and the junction held 7 bases outside the gene matches. Germline CDR1 reads LNHDA; CDR2 reads SQIVND (reference sequence). CDR3 size: 16 residues. CDR3 nucleotide sequence: TGTGCCAGTAGTTCAAGACTAGCGGGGTGGCAAGAGACCCAGTACTTC. It yields the protein CASSSRLAGWQETQYF.

The chain links TRBV11-3 to TRBJ2-7, with 7 positions matching TRBD1. Germline loops: CDR1 SGHNT, CDR2 YENEEA. This CDR3 has 14 residues. After removal of 5 bases from V and 2 bases from J, the junction contained 6 bases not matched to a gene. Written as DNA, the CDR3 is TGTGCCAGCAGCCACGAGGACAGGCCCTACGAGCAGTACTTC. Protein sequence: CASSHEDRPYEQYF.

The chain couples TRBV2 to TRBJ2-6; either TRBD1 or TRBD2 may supply D (5 bases each). This CDR3 has 12 residues. Germline CDR1 reads SNHLY; CDR2 reads FYNNEI. The V gene lost 8 bases and the J gene lost 7 bases, with 9 bases spanning the gap. This chain's CDR3 is CASGTGANVLTF. CDR3 nucleotide sequence: TGTGCCAGCGGGACCGGAGCCAACGTCCTGACTTTC.

Regarding this clonotype: At one end the junction does not follow the germline gene, possibly because of a read error. V and J are TRBV7-2 and TRBJ2-1, with 9 nucleotides matching TRBD2. The CDR3 is 14 residues long. Germline V gene data show CDR1 as SGHTA and CDR2 as FQGNSA. The CDR3 here is CASSSTAGGSPKDF. CDR3 sequence (DNA): TGTGCCAGCAGCTCCACAGCGGGGGGTAGTCCGAAGGACTTC.

The chain carries TRBV19 and TRBJ1-5; no clear D gene. Germline V gene data show CDR1 as LNHDA and CDR2 as SQIVND (reference sequence). The CDR3 extends over 15 amino acids. The germline V and J ends were trimmed by 1 base and 3 bases, with 10 bases remaining between them. CDR3 in amino acids: CASSIGSGFNQPQHF. CDR3 nucleotides: TGTGCCAGTAGTATAGGTTCGGGTTTCAATCAGCCCCAGCATTTT.

The chain joins TRBV4-1 to TRBJ2-7; perhaps TRBD2 as D (6 bases). The CDR3 loop spans 15 amino acids. The ends were cut back, 0 bases at V and 7 bases at J, with 16 bases in the middle. Germline V gene sequence: CDR1 MGHRA, CDR2 YSYEKL. The CDR3 region is CASSQEIGGSREQYF. The CDR3 nucleotides are TGCGCCAGCAGCCAAGAGATTGGAGGGAGTCGGGAGCAGTACTTC.

The chain is built from TRBV4-1 and TRBJ2-4, with no clear D. In germline, CDR1 is MGHRA, CDR2 YSYEKL. Between the trimmed V and J ends, which lost 0 bases and 0 bases, there was a span of 6 bases. This CDR3 comprises 15 residues. The CDR3 sequence: CASSQETIAKNIQYF. In nucleotides, the CDR3 is TGCGCCAGCAGCCAAGAGACAATAGCCAAAAACATTCAGTACTTC.

This clonotype was observed a single time. The DNA for the CDR3 is TGTGCCAGCAGCTTGGCCGGGCCCGAAGGGACTCAGTACTTC. It encodes CASSLAGPEGTQYF. The rearrangement uses TRBV7-8 and TRBJ2-5, with D possibly matching TRBD2 (6 bases). V dropped 3 bases and J dropped 11 bases, with 19 bases sitting between them. The CDR3 loop spans 14 amino acids. The germline V gene encodes CDR1 SGHVS and CDR2 FQNEAQ.